The entry that follows covers one TCR beta chain sequence. Its antigen is unidentified. The source of the sample is a study of T-cell memory formation after mild COVID-19. CDR3 length equals 12 residues. Trimming left V 7 bases short and J 4 bases short, with 13 bases between. The V gene's germline CDR1 is SQVTM and CDR2 ANQGSEA. MiXCR, applied by TCRdb to the 5' RACE reads, yields one record per CDR3 protein. Among about 180,000 distinct CDR3 sequences listed, roughly 17% were seen once. Study findings and constraints: Day 15 to 85 contracting clones showed balanced CD4/CD8; day 15 to 37 expanders favored CD4+. The main location of contracting CD4+ clones was CM and EM, and that of contracting CD8+ clones was EMRA.

V usage is TRBV29-1 and J usage is TRBJ1-1, with D possibly being TRBD1 (5 bases). The sequence derives from an adult woman who had mild COVID-19 (a few samples of this study predate the infection). Cell type and time point are not known. The sequencing sample was made of PBMCs or a T cell subset sorted from them (not recorded which). The CDR3 DNA reads as TGCAGCGGTCGCAGGGACGCCACTGAAGCTTTCTTT. Encoded protein: CSGRRDATEAFF.